Below, 5 T cell receptor beta chains from the same sample are listed, as sequenced in a study of T cells in Graves' hyperthyroidism and ophthalmopathy. Amplification targeted TCR beta CDR3 regions from RNA transcripts. In the first-round RT-PCR of the TCR CDR3, the HTBI primer set was used. TCRdb reprocessed the multiplex PCR reads with MiXCR, giving one entry per CDR3 protein. The repertoire holds over 200,000 distinct CDR3 sequences, about 14% seen once, with about an eighth in the top ten. Sequences were obtained from blood. The receptors derive from a woman in her 40s with Graves' hyperthyroidism that later progressed to Graves' ophthalmopathy.

V and J are TRBV19 and TRBJ2-7, with D perhaps matching TRBD1 (6 bases). Germline assignment: CDR1 LNHDA and CDR2 SQIVND (reference sequence). Between the trimmed V and J ends, which lost 4 bases and 6 bases, there was a span of 16 bases. CDR3 length: 14 residues. In nucleotides, the CDR3 is TGTGCCAGTAGTACAATATTGGGGGCAAGCGAGCAGTACTTC. The encoded protein is CASSTILGASEQYF.

This clonotype was found many times. Here the CDR3 DNA reads TGCAGTGCTATTGCGAAAGTCTCCTACGAGCAGTACTTC. Protein sequence: CSAIAKVSYEQYF. The rearrangement joins TRBV20-1 to TRBJ2-7; D ambiguous. The V gene's germline CDR1 is DFQATT and CDR2 SNEGSKA (reference sequence). Trimming removed 4 bases at V and 0 bases at J, with 10 bases between. The CDR3 totals 13 residues.

This clonotype occurred a few times. The chain couples TRBV20-1 to TRBJ2-7; 12 nucleotides agree with TRBD2. CDR3 length: 14 residues. Germline V gives CDR1 DFQATT, CDR2 SNEGSKA (reference sequence). The ends lost 6 bases at V and 4 bases at J; junction bases unmatched: 7. The DNA of the CDR3 is TGCAGTGCCCAGACTAGCGGGAGAGGTTACGAGCAGTACTTC. This encodes CSAQTSGRGYEQYF.

This chain connects TRBV18 to TRBJ1-1, with unresolved D. V was pared by 6 bases and J by 6 bases, with 20 bases between. Germline lookup yields CDR1 KGHSH and CDR2 LQKENI. This CDR3 has 15 residues. CDR3 nucleotides: TGTGCCAGCTCCCCCCGACACCTAGAGAGTGCTGAAGCTTTCTTT. Translated: CASSPRHLESAEAFF.

A few counts support this clonotype. This chain joins TRBV20-1 and TRBJ1-2; the match to TRBD1 covers 9 bases. The CDR3 spans 12 residues. Looked up from germline, CDR1 is DFQATT and CDR2 is SNEGSKA (reference sequence). Losses at the gene ends were 3 bases for V and 6 bases for J; bases not matched to a gene: 2. CDR3 sequence: CSARRDRDGYTF. The CDR3 DNA follows: TGCAGTGCTAGGCGGGACAGGGATGGCTACACCTTC.